This note documents a single TCR beta chain sequence. The target antigen is unknown. Per the germline V gene, CDR1 is SGHDT and CDR2 is YYEEEE. Losses at the gene ends were 2 bases for V and 13 bases for J; bases not matched to a gene: 11. The CDR3 loop spans 14 amino acids. This sample was taken from a study of cytomegalovirus exposure and HLA in healthy donors. Study summary: A later analysis reported the same platform for the 120 or so validation repertoires and the roughly 700 first-cohort repertoires. Study results and caveats: According to the study, roughly 180 TCR beta chains were cytomegalovirus-associated. The authors confirmed in vitro that a few CMV-associated chains were specific for CMV antigens.

The table came from immunoSEQ multiplex PCR; TCRdb's copy has only in-frame clones and leaves some out. Of roughly 330,000 clones in the sample, about 90% were seen once. The donors were part of the validation cohort of over a hundred subjects. That cohort was separate from the first cohort, which comprised fewer than 800 subjects. The clonotype was recovered from a woman in her twenties or thirties in good health and CMV-seropositive. The specimen sequenced was PBMCs. The chain links TRBV5-6 to TRBJ2-1, with 8 bases identical to TRBD2. Here the CDR3 DNA reads TGTGCCAGCAGCTTTGGGACTAGAAACTTTGGCCAGTTCTTC. It is translated as CASSFGTRNFGQFF.